The present entry profiles one T cell receptor beta chain with its context. The CDR3 covers 16 residues. The V gene's germline CDR1 is GTSNPN and CDR2 SVGIG (reference sequence). The V and J ends lost 5 bases and 0 bases, in that order; junction bases with no gene match: 6. The data belong to a study of tumour-infiltrating T cells in Burkitt lymphoma. Study at large: Productive clonality predicted overall and progression-free survival.

TCRdb's table, derived via immunoSEQ multiplex PCR, lists solely in-frame clones and lacks some. The table lists 12,000 to 15,000 clones, more than 60% of them singletons. The TCR comes from a human donor with diffuse large B-cell lymphoma. The chain joins TRBV30 to TRBJ2-4; 11 nucleotides agree with TRBD1. The sequenced sample was tumor tissue. For the CDR3, the DNA is TGTGCCTGGGGACAGGGGGCCCCCCTAGCCAAAAACATTCAGTACTTC. It specifies CAWGQGAPLAKNIQYF.